What follows are 8 T cell receptor beta chains derived from one specimen sequenced in a study. TCRdb itself ran the 5' RACE reads through MiXCR, one entry per CDR3 protein. Here the sample spans roughly 50,000 distinct CDR3 sequences, around 24% being singletons. Source material: tumor-infiltrating naive CD4+ T cells sorted from the breast tumor. Subset indicated: naive CD4+ T cells, CD4+CD45RA+CD25-. These receptor sequences come from a female donor with breast cancer.

This clonotype was seen many times. The chain couples TRBV7-8 to TRBJ1-1; D call uncertain. Between the trimmed V and J ends, which lost 5 bases and 1 base, there was a span of 11 bases. Per germline, CDR1 SGHVS and CDR2 FQNEAQ. The CDR3 spans 14 residues. The CDR3 DNA reads TGTGCCAGCAGCCCTGGGCTTCAGAACACTGAAGCTTTCTTT. The encoded protein is CASSPGLQNTEAFF.

This clonotype was seen a handful of times. This sequence joins TRBV28 and TRBJ2-7; 11 bases are shared with TRBD2. V shed 3 bases and J 1 base; nucleotides not matched to a gene: 14. The CDR3 runs to 19 residues. CDR1 and CDR2 from the germline V gene are MDHEN and SYDVKM. This CDR3 reads CASSFKLGLAEIKSYEQYF. For the CDR3, the DNA is TGTGCCAGCAGTTTTAAGTTGGGACTAGCGGAAATCAAATCCTACGAGCAGTACTTC.

This clonotype has only a few counts. The chain recombines TRBV6-2 or TRBV6-3 with TRBJ2-5, with a possible D match to TRBD2 (6 bases). V shed 0 bases and J shed 5 bases, with 16 bases lying between them. The CDR3 length is 16 residues. Germline V gene lookup returns CDR1 MNHEY and CDR2 SVGEGT. DNA of the CDR3: TGTGCCAGCAGTTACTCAGGCGGGAAGGCGTCGGAGACCCAGTACTTC. Residues: CASSYSGGKASETQYF.

This clonotype has just a few counts. The J gene is TRBJ2-7, the V gene TRBV12-3 or TRBV12-4; 7 positions agree with TRBD2. V lost 8 bases and J lost 6; bases outside the gene matches: 16. The CDR3 is 15 residues long. Here the CDR3 reads CASGPRTSHTTEQYF. CDR3 DNA sequence: TGTGCCAGCGGTCCCCGGACTAGTCACACTACCGAGCAGTACTTC.

The V and J genes are TRBV10-3 and TRBJ2-7, with 8 bases aligning to TRBD2. The junction had 11 bases not matched to a gene; V was cut back by 4 bases and J by 6 bases. Germline V lookup: CDR1 ENHRY, CDR2 SYGVKD. CDR3 length equals 15 residues. The CDR3 region has the DNA TGTGCCATCAGTGCTGGTGCCGGGAGGGCTGCCGAGCAGTACTTC. Protein: CAISAGAGRAAEQYF.

The genes are TRBV5-6 and TRBJ2-5, with D perhaps matching TRBD2 (6 bases). V lost 3 bases and J 4 bases, leaving 16 bases between the germline ends. Looked up from germline, CDR1 is SGHDT and CDR2 is YYEEEE. The CDR3 has 15 amino acids. CDR3 coding DNA: TGTGCCAGCAGCTCACGGCGACTAGGAGGAGAGACCCAGTACTTC. It is translated as CASSSRRLGGETQYF.

This chain links TRBV7-8 with TRBJ1-6, with TRBD1 identical over 7 bases. The germline gives CDR1 SGHVS, CDR2 FQNEAQ. This CDR3 has 16 amino acids. The V gene end was trimmed by 5 bases and the J gene end by 5 bases; junction bases not matched to a gene: 9. The CDR3 sequence: CASSRHRDRDNSPLHF. CDR3 nucleotides: TGTGCCAGCAGCAGGCACCGGGACAGAGATAATTCACCCCTCCACTTT.

This clonotype has just one count. With a much larger clone just one base away, this may be a read error. The chain employs TRBV29-1 and TRBJ1-3; TRBD1 might be the D (6 bases). This CDR3 has 15 residues. From germline, CDR1 is SQVTM and CDR2 ANQGSEA. The CDR3 bases are TGCAGCGTTGAAGGTGTAGGGGGAGGTGGAACCACCATATATTTT. Translating gives CSVEGVGGGGTTIYF.